The present T cell receptor (beta chain) was sequenced within a study of OX40 agonist ivuxolimab in advanced cancers. As regards this clone: Its specificity is not known.

TCRdb keeps only in-frame clones here, not all; method: immunoSEQ multiplex PCR. This table has approximately 2,200 clones, about 80% appearing once. Notes on the study in general: Some nonresponders additionally presented with little normalized T-cell clonal expansion.

V was shortened by 6 bases and J by 11 bases, with 13 bases between the two germline ends. This CDR3 comprises 10 residues. The germline V gene has CDR1 SQVTM and CDR2 ANQGSEA. The origin of this receptor is an adult with an advanced solid tumor such as melanoma, head and neck, liver or kidney cancer. The sample in question was CD4+ or CD8+ T cells sorted from blood, obtained in a trial of the OX40 agonist ivuxolimab. This chain joins TRBV29-1 and TRBJ1-1; D gene ambiguous. The CDR3: CSVEGSSAFF. The DNA of the CDR3 is TGCAGCGTGGAGGGCTCCAGTGCTTTCTTT.